The next 24 T cell receptor beta chains were all read from a single sample in a study of T cells in Graves' hyperthyroidism and ophthalmopathy. Regions amplified from RNA transcripts were the TCR beta CDR3 regions. RT-PCR in the first round (using the HTBI primer set) targeted the TCR CDR3. TCRdb redid the calling of the multiplex PCR reads with MiXCR, one entry per CDR3 protein. Of 450,000 to 650,000 distinct CDR3 sequences listed, more than 15% are singletons. The material sequenced was blood. Every receptor here comes from a young woman with Graves' ophthalmopathy.

This clonotype was detected many times. V and J are TRBV6-1 and TRBJ1-5; D call uncertain. Germline V gene sequence: CDR1 MNHNS, CDR2 SASEGT. Trimming shortened V by 4 bases and J by 4 bases, and 8 bases separated the two germline ends. CDR3 length equals 13 residues. CDR3 region: CASSGTENQPQHF. The CDR3, as DNA: TGTGCCAGCAGTGGGACGGAGAATCAGCCCCAGCATTTT.

This clonotype came up many times. The chain uses TRBV9 and TRBJ2-1; the match to TRBD1 covers 7 bases. CDR3 length: 13 amino acids. Trimming removed 0 bases from V and 10 bases from J; junction bases left unmatched: 4. The germline V gene encodes CDR1 SGDLS and CDR2 YYNGEE. CDR3 loop: CASSVDRGDEQFF. CDR3 in DNA: TGTGCCAGCAGCGTAGACAGGGGCGACGAGCAGTTCTTC.

This clonotype was found many times. The V and J genes are TRBV11-2 and TRBJ2-4, with D perhaps matching TRBD2 (5 bases). This CDR3 has 14 amino acids. CDR1 and CDR2 (germline): SGHAT, FQNNGV. V dropped 1 base and J dropped 5 bases, with 9 bases sitting between them. The CDR3 loop is CASSLGSGENIQYF. CDR3 coding DNA: TGTGCCAGCAGCTTAGGCTCCGGGGAAAACATTCAGTACTTC. The full variable domain, in which reference TRBV11-2 and TRBJ2-4 provide the parts outside the CDR3, is EAGVAQSPRYKIIEKRQSVAFWCNPISGHATLYWYQQILGQGPKLLIQFQNNGVVDDSQLPKDRFSAERLKGVDSTLKIQPAKLEDSAVYLCASSLGSGENIQYFGAGTRLSVL.

This clonotype was observed many times. V gene TRBV2 combines with J gene TRBJ2-2; D might be TRBD1 or TRBD2, each matching 6 bases. The CDR3 covers 16 residues. CDR1 is SNHLY and CDR2 is FYNNEI in the germline V gene. V lost 7 bases, J lost 0 bases, and 15 bases lay in between. CDR3 amino acids: CASTTRGTTNTGELFF. The CDR3 DNA reads as TGTGCCAGCACCACACGGGGGACAACGAACACCGGGGAGCTGTTTTTT. Full variable domain (rest looked up from reference TRBV2 and TRBJ2-2): EPEVTQTPSHQVTQMGQEVILRCVPISNHLYFYWYRQILGQKVEFLVSFYNNEISEKSEIFDDQFSVERPDGSNFTLKIRSTKLEDSAMYFCASTTRGTTNTGELFFGEGSRLTVL.

This clonotype showed up many times. The chain is built from TRBV12-3 or TRBV12-4 and TRBJ1-1, with 7 bases aligning to TRBD1. This CDR3 is built from 16 residues. Trimming removed 1 base from V and 5 bases from J; junction bases left unmatched: 10. In DNA form, the CDR3 reads TGTGCCAGCAGTTTAGAGGGGGCAGGGACGAGAACTGAAGCTTTCTTT. As protein: CASSLEGAGTRTEAFF.

At least ten counts were recorded for this clonotype. The V and J genes are TRBV2 and TRBJ2-5; 9 positions agree with TRBD2. Losses at the gene ends were 7 bases for V and 1 base for J; bases not matched to a gene: 7. CDR1 and CDR2 from the germline V gene are SNHLY and FYNNEI. This CDR3 has 15 amino acids. Written as DNA, the CDR3 is TGTGCCAGCAACGGGCTAGCGGGAAGCCAAGAGACCCAGTACTTC. Its protein product is CASNGLAGSQETQYF.

This clonotype was seen repeatedly, ten times or more. This CDR3 is CASSPVGPDNEKLFF. In DNA form, the CDR3 reads TGTGCCAGCAGCCCGGTCGGGCCTGATAATGAAAAACTGTTTTTT. The chain uses TRBV6-1 and TRBJ1-4; the D is unclear. V was cut by 6 bases and J by 4 bases, with 15 bases left in between. From germline, CDR1 is MNHNS and CDR2 SASEGT. CDR3 length equals 15 residues.

The chain links TRBV6-1 to TRBJ1-4, with TRBD1 matching over 11 bases. Germline V CDR1 and CDR2: MNHNS, SASEGT. J was trimmed by 7 bases and V by 4 bases; bases with no gene match: 2. This CDR3 has 14 residues. CDR3 region: CASSGGTGGEKLFF. The CDR3 coding sequence is TGTGCCAGCAGTGGAGGGACAGGGGGTGAAAAACTGTTTTTT.

Only a few counts were recorded for this clonotype. The chain links TRBV27 to TRBJ1-2; the D gene is possibly TRBD1 (5 bases). The CDR3 runs 13 residues. Trimming took off 8 bases at V and 6 bases at J, with 16 bases between the two ends. Germline V lookup: CDR1 MNHEY, CDR2 SMNVEV (reference sequence). The CDR3 coding sequence is TGTGCCAGCGCGCTCCTGGGGGACGATGGCTACACCTTC. Protein product: CASALLGDDGYTF.

This clonotype occurred once. The chain couples TRBV20-1 to TRBJ2-7; tentative D call: TRBD1 (6 bases). V was pared by 4 bases and J by 6 bases, with 13 bases between. In germline, CDR1 is DFQATT, CDR2 SNEGSKA (reference sequence). The CDR3 runs 12 residues. CDR3: CSANRGSFEQYF. In nucleotides, the CDR3 is TGCAGTGCTAATAGGGGGAGCTTCGAGCAGTACTTC.

Concerning this clonotype itself: The junction differs from germline at one of its ends, possibly a read error. The rearrangement uses TRBV6-1 and TRBJ1-5; 7 bases are shared with TRBD1. CDR1 MNHNS and CDR2 SASEGT come from the germline V gene. This CDR3 has 15 residues. This chain's CDR3 is CASSEIEGANRPQHF. DNA for the CDR3: TGTGCCAGCAGTGAAATTGAGGGGGCTAATCGGCCCCAGCATTTT.

This clonotype occurred many times. The V and J genes are TRBV6-8 and TRBJ1-2; D is undetermined. From germline, CDR1 is MNHGY and CDR2 SAAAGT. Trimming cost V 0 bases and J 1 base, with 3 bases left between them. CDR3 length: 13 amino acids. The CDR3 nucleotides read TGTGCCAGCAGTTACTCAGTTAACTATGGCTACACCTTC. Translation gives CASSYSVNYGYTF.

The chain has TRBV13 and TRBJ2-3; D possibly corresponds to TRBD1 (6 bases). Germline loops: CDR1 PRHDT, CDR2 FYEKMQ (reference sequence). Trimming shortened V by 0 bases and J by 0 bases, and 10 bases separated the two germline ends. There are 16 residues in the CDR3. DNA for the CDR3: TGTGCCAGCAGCTTAGGGGGGGCCCTCAGCACAGATACGCAGTATTTT. Its translation: CASSLGGALSTDTQYF.

J is TRBJ1-3 and V is TRBV30, with D perhaps matching TRBD1 (5 bases). CDR1 is GTSNPN and CDR2 is SVGIG in the germline V gene (reference sequence). The germline V and J ends were trimmed by 6 bases and 4 bases, with 19 bases remaining between them. There are 15 residues in the CDR3. The CDR3 DNA is TGTGCCTGCAAACGGGACCGGGTGGAGGGAAACACCATATATTTT. The encoded protein is CACKRDRVEGNTIYF.

This clonotype was seen repeatedly, ten times or more. This rearrangement joins TRBV30 to TRBJ1-5, with D unresolved. The CDR3 loop spans 13 amino acids. Trimming pared 0 bases from V and 5 bases from J, leaving 8 bases between. CDR1 and CDR2 (germline): GTSNPN, SVGIG (reference sequence). The CDR3 here is CAWSVSPDQPQHF. CDR3 sequence (DNA): TGTGCCTGGAGTGTGTCCCCGGATCAGCCCCAGCATTTT.

The chain links TRBV6-2 or TRBV6-3 to TRBJ2-7; TRBD2 is a possible D gene (6 bases). V was shortened by 10 bases and J by 2 bases, with 24 bases between the two germline ends. CDR3 size: 16 residues. Germline V gives CDR1 MNHEY, CDR2 SVGEGT. This CDR3 is CAIGVGASVWAYEQYF. The CDR3 bases are TGTGCCATCGGGGTCGGGGCTAGCGTTTGGGCCTACGAGCAGTACTTC.

J is TRBJ2-7 and V is TRBV14, with 8 bases that match TRBD1. With 0 bases clipped from V and 0 bases from J, the junction kept 7 bases outside the gene matches. CDR3 size: 17 residues. Germline V lookup: CDR1 SGHDN, CDR2 FVKESK. CDR3: CASSQEITGTGSYEQYF. The CDR3 DNA is TGTGCCAGCAGCCAAGAGATTACCGGGACAGGCTCCTACGAGCAGTACTTC.

V gene TRBV4-3 combines with J gene TRBJ2-2; the D is unclear. The germline CDR1 and CDR2 sequences are LGHNA and YSLEER. The CDR3 runs to 16 residues. The germline V and J ends were trimmed by 0 bases and 2 bases, with 10 bases remaining between them. CDR3 protein: CASSQEGSLNTGELFF. Here the CDR3 DNA reads TGCGCCAGCAGCCAAGAAGGGTCCTTAAACACCGGGGAGCTGTTTTTT.

Ten or more counts support this clonotype. The chain carries TRBV5-1 and TRBJ2-3; the match to TRBD2 covers 12 bases. Germline V CDR1 and CDR2: SGHRS, YFSETQ. This CDR3 is built from 14 residues. Unmatched junction bases numbered 4, after V lost 0 bases and J lost 11 bases. The CDR3 spells CASSLGTSGDGQYF. The CDR3 nucleotides are TGCGCCAGCAGCTTGGGGACTAGCGGGGACGGGCAGTATTTT.

The chain recombines TRBV6-2 or TRBV6-3 with TRBJ2-2; D ambiguous. Trimming stripped 8 bases from V and 5 bases from J, with 12 bases between. CDR1 MNHEY and CDR2 SVGEGT come from the germline V gene. This CDR3 comprises 13 residues. CDR3 region: CASQLRVTGELFF. The CDR3 DNA follows: TGTGCCAGCCAGTTACGGGTTACCGGGGAGCTGTTTTTT.

Ten or more counts support this clonotype. At one end, the junction sequence differs from germline, possibly due to a read error. CDR3 sequence (DNA): TGTGCCTGGAGTGAATCTTTCTTT. Translated, it gives CAWSESFF. This chain joins TRBV30 and TRBJ1-1; no clear D gene. Germline CDR1 and CDR2: GTSNPN and SVGIG (reference sequence). This CDR3 comprises 8 residues.

Comment on this clonotype: One junction end disagrees with the germline gene, perhaps due to a read error. The V gene is TRBV5-1, the J gene TRBJ2-5; 8 nucleotides agree with TRBD2. Germline V gene sequence: CDR1 SGHRS, CDR2 YFSETQ. The CDR3 totals 15 residues. The CDR3 sequence: CASSPQVAGQETQYF. CDR3 sequence (DNA): TGTGCCAGCAGTCCCCAGGTAGCGGGGCAAGAGACCCAGTACTTC. Full variable domain (remainder filled in from reference TRBV5-1 and TRBJ2-5): KAGVTQTPRYLIKTRGQQVTLSCSPISGHRSVSWYQQTPGQGLQFLFEYFSETQRNKGNFPGRFSGRQFSNSRSEMNVSTLELGDSALYLCASSPQVAGQETQYFGPGTRLLVL.

The V gene is TRBV27, the J gene TRBJ2-1; 8 positions agree with TRBD1. CDR1 and CDR2 (germline): MNHEY, SMNVEV (reference sequence). V was clipped by 4 bases and J by 3 bases; unmatched bases: 5. This CDR3 is 15 amino acids long. The CDR3 bases are TGTGCCAGCAGTTCGGGACAGGCCAGCTACAATGAGCAGTTCTTC. It yields the protein CASSSGQASYNEQFF.

This clonotype was observed many times. This chain links TRBV15 with TRBJ2-4; 8 nucleotides match TRBD1. This CDR3 region has 18 residues. Looked up from germline, CDR1 is LNHNV and CDR2 is YYDKDF (reference sequence). Trimming at V came to 5 bases and at J to 2 bases, leaving 14 bases not matched to a gene. CDR3 in amino acids: CATSADHGQGASKNIQYF. CDR3 nucleotides: TGTGCCACCAGCGCCGACCATGGACAGGGAGCATCCAAAAACATTCAGTACTTC. The full variable domain, in which reference TRBV15 and TRBJ2-4 provide the parts outside the CDR3, is DAMVIQNPRYQVTQFGKPVTLSCSQTLNHNVMYWYQQKSSQAPKLLFHYYDKDFNNEADTPDNFQSRRPNTSFCFLDIRSPGLGDTAMYLCATSADHGQGASKNIQYFGAGTRLSVL.